This passage covers 27 T cell receptor beta chains from one sample sequenced in a study of shared clonotypes between healthy human individuals. It was CD45RO-negative cells, positively selected for CCR7, that made up naive CD8 cells, with terminally differentiated effector memory CD45RA+ cells excluded. Sequencing was performed with immunoSEQ multiplex PCR; in TCRdb, only in-frame clones are kept and a portion is missing. The sample has about 820,000 clones; nearly 95% are singletons. Source material: naive CD8+ T cells sorted from blood. These receptor sequences come from a man between 25 and 39 years old in good health.

This chain links TRBV9 with TRBJ1-3, with D unclear. V gave up 6 bases and J gave up 8 bases, with 9 bases separating them. CDR3 length: 11 residues. Germline CDR1 and CDR2: SGDLS and YYNGEE. The CDR3 sequence is CASKEGDTIYF. CDR3 bases: TGTGCCAGCAAGGAGGGAGACACCATATATTTT. Full variable domain (outside the CDR3, taken from reference TRBV9 and TRBJ1-3): DSGVTQTPKHLITATGQRVTLRCSPRSGDLSVYWYQQSLDQGLQFLIQYYNGEERAKGNILERFSAQQFPDLHSELNLSSLELGDSALYFCASKEGDTIYFGEGSWLTVV.

The chain joins TRBV28 to TRBJ2-3; no clear D. The CDR3 has 18 residues. Germline values: CDR1 MDHEN, CDR2 SYDVKM. Trimming stripped 6 bases from V and 1 base from J, with 23 bases between. The CDR3 DNA is TGTGCCAGCAGGGTCCCTGTACAGATGACGGGTGGCACAGATACGCAGTATTTT. It is translated as CASRVPVQMTGGTDTQYF.

The chain carries TRBV6-5 and TRBJ2-7; 7 bases line up with TRBD1. The CDR3 is 13 residues long. Trimming cost V 8 bases and J 1 base; bases outside gene matches: 5. Germline CDR1 and CDR2: MNHEY and SVGAGI. The CDR3 bases are TGTGCCAGCGAAGGGACAGAATCCTACGAGCAGTACTTC. It encodes CASEGTESYEQYF.

The chain joins TRBV7-9 to TRBJ2-3; 10 bases match TRBD1. Unmatched junction bases numbered 6, after V lost 5 bases and J lost 10 bases. Germline V gene sequence: CDR1 SEHNR, CDR2 FQNEAQ (reference sequence). The CDR3 runs to 13 residues. The DNA of the CDR3 is TGTGCCAGCAGCAAATACGACAGGGGGCCGCAGTATTTT. This codes for CASSKYDRGPQYF.

This clone was seen just once. The rearrangement uses TRBV5-1 and TRBJ2-5; D call uncertain. Trimming stripped 0 bases from V and 5 bases from J, with 17 bases between. Germline assignment: CDR1 SGHRS and CDR2 YFSETQ. The CDR3 extends over 16 amino acids. The CDR3 nucleotides are TGCGCCAGCAGCTTGGGAGTGGGCCCCAGCCGGGAGACCCAGTACTTC. Its translation: CASSLGVGPSRETQYF.

In its sample, this clone was seen a few times. The V gene is TRBV25-1, the J gene TRBJ1-1; D gene uncertain. Germline assignment: CDR1 MGHDK and CDR2 SYGVNS. Trimming pared 6 bases from V and 6 bases from J, leaving 8 bases between. The CDR3 spans 11 residues. CDR3 region: CASRGMAEAFF. Here the CDR3 DNA reads TGTGCCAGCAGAGGGATGGCTGAAGCTTTCTTT.

The V and J genes are TRBV4-1 and TRBJ2-7; D assignment may be TRBD1 or TRBD2 (5 bases each). Trimming shortened V by 2 bases and J by 3 bases, and 17 bases separated the two germline ends. CDR3 size: 16 residues. Germline V gene sequence: CDR1 MGHRA, CDR2 YSYEKL. The DNA for the CDR3 is TGCGCCAGCAGCCAACTTTTAGGGCAGAGGGGCTACGAGCAGTACTTC. It specifies CASSQLLGQRGYEQYF.

The CDR3 coding sequence is TGTGCCAGCAGTTCGAGGGGGCGGCCAGATACGCAGTATTTT. As protein: CASSSRGRPDTQYF. The chain is built from TRBV27 and TRBJ2-3; 7 nucleotides agree with TRBD1. Germline assignment: CDR1 MNHEY and CDR2 SMNVEV (reference sequence). This CDR3 comprises 14 residues. Trimming cost V 4 bases and J 4 bases; bases outside gene matches: 5.

This sequence joins TRBV28 and TRBJ2-1, with D possibly being TRBD1 or TRBD2 (5 bases each). The germline CDR1 and CDR2 sequences are MDHEN and SYDVKM. CDR3 length equals 13 residues. Trimming shortened V by 8 bases and J by 8 bases, and 16 bases separated the two germline ends. CDR3 amino acids: CASQEGLGDEQFF. The CDR3 nucleotides are TGTGCCAGCCAAGAGGGCCTAGGGGATGAGCAGTTCTTC.

This sequence joins TRBV11-2 and TRBJ2-5; 10 positions agree with TRBD1. Germline V gives CDR1 SGHAT, CDR2 FQNNGV. CDR3 size: 17 residues. The V gene end was trimmed by 2 bases and the J gene end by 2 bases; junction bases not matched to a gene: 8. In DNA, the CDR3 is TGTGCCAGCAGCTTACTTCTCGGGACAGGGGAACAAGAGACCCAGTACTTC. This gives the protein CASSLLLGTGEQETQYF. The complete variable domain, with remaining parts taken from reference TRBV11-2 and TRBJ2-5, reads EAGVAQSPRYKIIEKRQSVAFWCNPISGHATLYWYQQILGQGPKLLIQFQNNGVVDDSQLPKDRFSAERLKGVDSTLKIQPAKLEDSAVYLCASSLLLGTGEQETQYFGPGTRLLVL.

The gene calls are TRBV30 and TRBJ2-4; weak D call: TRBD2 (5 bases). Per the germline V gene, CDR1 is GTSNPN and CDR2 is SVGIG (reference sequence). The length of the CDR3 is 14 residues. V lost 0 bases to trimming and J lost 7 bases, with 13 bases between them. Here the CDR3 DNA reads TGTGCCTGGAGTGTAGCGGCCTCCGGGAACATTCAGTACTTC. It specifies CAWSVAASGNIQYF.

This chain connects TRBV28 to TRBJ1-2; D gene ambiguous. Trimming cost V 3 bases and J 2 bases, with 10 bases left between them. CDR3 size: 14 residues. Germline assignment: CDR1 MDHEN and CDR2 SYDVKM. The CDR3 DNA reads TGTGCCAGCAGTTTTTGGGGAAACAACTATGGCTACACCTTC. Protein product: CASSFWGNNYGYTF.

V is TRBV27 and J is TRBJ2-1; D gene unclear. The CDR3 has 11 residues. V lost 9 bases, J lost 9 bases, and 12 bases lay in between. CDR1 is MNHEY, CDR2 SMNVEV, per germline (reference sequence). DNA for the CDR3: TGTGCCAGTATAGGTCACGGTGAGCAGTTCTTC. This translates into CASIGHGEQFF.

The chain uses TRBV2 and TRBJ2-7, with 7 nucleotides matching TRBD2. This CDR3 is 14 amino acids long. Trimming cost V 3 bases and J 6 bases; bases outside gene matches: 8. In germline, CDR1 is SNHLY, CDR2 FYNNEI. Here the CDR3 DNA reads TGTGCCAGCAGTGAGGCGGGAGAGATCGGCGAGCAGTACTTC. Its translation is CASSEAGEIGEQYF.

This clone has only one observation. This chain connects TRBV9 to TRBJ2-7, with D tentatively TRBD2 (5 bases). The germline gives CDR1 SGDLS, CDR2 YYNGEE. This CDR3 spans 13 amino acids. V lost 0 bases and J 7 bases, leaving 11 bases between the germline ends. The CDR3 nucleotides are TGTGCCAGCAGCGTAGACATATCGGGGGAGCAGTACTTC. It encodes CASSVDISGEQYF.

This chain links TRBV2 with TRBJ1-5; D is undetermined. V lost 2 bases, J lost 0 bases, and 14 bases lay in between. The CDR3 contains 17 residues. Germline V lookup: CDR1 SNHLY, CDR2 FYNNEI. CDR3 residues: CASSELTTSNSNQPQHF. The DNA of the CDR3 is TGTGCCAGCAGTGAACTGACCACCTCCAATAGCAATCAGCCCCAGCATTTT.

The chain carries TRBV9 and TRBJ2-2; no clear D. CDR1 and CDR2 (germline): SGDLS, YYNGEE. The CDR3 covers 17 residues. The V end was cut by 3 bases, the J end by 3 bases, with 18 bases between. The CDR3 DNA is TGTGCCAGCAGCGCGCGGTTATCCGTCCACGACACCGGGGAGCTGTTTTTT. This codes for CASSARLSVHDTGELFF.

The gene calls are TRBV7-9 and TRBJ1-2; D is unresolved. The germline gives CDR1 SEHNR, CDR2 FQNEAQ (reference sequence). Deletions cut 4 bases from V and 4 bases from J, with 10 bases between. The CDR3 runs to 13 residues. CDR3 region: CASSSNPAYGYTF. In DNA form, the CDR3 reads TGTGCCAGCAGCTCCAACCCGGCCTATGGCTACACCTTC.

Only one count was recorded for this clone. The chain recombines TRBV2 with TRBJ2-1; D call uncertain. Trimming left V 8 bases short and J 0 bases short, with 8 bases between. The CDR3 has 13 amino acids. Germline V gene data show CDR1 as SNHLY and CDR2 as FYNNEI. CDR3 bases: TGTGCCAGCCGGCCTAACTCCTACAATGAGCAGTTCTTC. Translation gives CASRPNSYNEQFF. Complete variable domain (other parts from reference TRBV2 and TRBJ2-1): EPEVTQTPSHQVTQMGQEVILRCVPISNHLYFYWYRQILGQKVEFLVSFYNNEISEKSEIFDDQFSVERPDGSNFTLKIRSTKLEDSAMYFCASRPNSYNEQFFGPGTRLTVL.

J is TRBJ2-4 and V is TRBV15; tentatively, D is TRBD2 (6 bases). The CDR3 has 17 amino acids. The germline V gene has CDR1 LNHNV and CDR2 YYDKDF (reference sequence). V lost 4 bases to trimming and J lost 3 bases, with 19 bases between them. Written as DNA, the CDR3 is TGTGCCACCAGCACGTACACGGGAGAGTGGGACAAAAACATTCAGTACTTC. Its protein product is CATSTYTGEWDKNIQYF.

The rearrangement links TRBV5-1 to TRBJ2-7; D is possibly TRBD1 or TRBD2 (5 bases each). CDR1 SGHRS and CDR2 YFSETQ come from the germline V gene. CDR3 length: 16 amino acids. V shed 2 bases and J shed 3 bases, with 18 bases lying between them. The CDR3, as DNA: TGCGCCAGCAGCTTAGAGTCCAGGGACCGTTTCTACGAGCAGTACTTC. Translated, it gives CASSLESRDRFYEQYF.

This clone was found once. J is TRBJ2-2 and V is TRBV11-3; no firm D call. Germline CDR1 is SGHNT and CDR2 is YENEEA. Trimming left V 5 bases short and J 0 bases short, with 10 bases between. This CDR3 is built from 15 residues. The CDR3 DNA reads TGTGCCAGCAGCAGGAAGGACCCGAACACCGGGGAGCTGTTTTTT. It encodes CASSRKDPNTGELFF.

V is TRBV19 and J is TRBJ2-7, with D perhaps assigned TRBD1 or TRBD2 (5 bases each). Trimming stripped 5 bases from V and 0 bases from J, with 14 bases between. This CDR3 is built from 15 residues. The germline CDR1 and CDR2 sequences are LNHDA and SQIVND (reference sequence). The CDR3 DNA is TGTGCCAGTAGTGTATTCTCCGGGACCTCCTACGAGCAGTACTTC. It yields the protein CASSVFSGTSYEQYF.

V and J are TRBV25-1 and TRBJ1-3; D unclear. The CDR3 is 14 amino acids. CDR1 and CDR2 from the germline V gene are MGHDK and SYGVNS. Trimming took 4 bases from V and 3 from J, leaving 10 bases between them. This CDR3 reads CASSGENSGNTIYF. The CDR3 DNA sequence: TGTGCCAGCAGTGGGGAGAACAGTGGAAACACCATATATTTT.

The chain combines TRBV28 with TRBJ2-1; 11 positions match TRBD2. This CDR3 has 17 amino acids. CDR1 is MDHEN, CDR2 SYDVKM, per germline. Germline trimming cut 5 bases from V and 0 bases from J; bases unmatched to any gene: 6. The CDR3 DNA reads TGTGCCAGCAGTCCGGGACTAGCGGAGTACTCCTACAATGAGCAGTTCTTC. This codes for CASSPGLAEYSYNEQFF.

As regards this clone: Additional DNA sequences in this sample encode the identical CDR3. This chain joins TRBV9 and TRBJ1-1; no definite D call. The CDR3 is 13 residues long. The V end lost 4 bases, the J end lost 1 base, and 8 bases lay between the germline ends. CDR1 and CDR2 (germline): SGDLS, YYNGEE. CDR3 amino acids: CASSRTENTEAFF. The CDR3 bases are TGTGCCAGCAGCCGAACGGAGAACACTGAAGCTTTCTTT.

The chain recombines TRBV7-9 with TRBJ1-1; D remains unclear. The CDR3 sequence is 14 residues long. V shed 3 bases and J shed 0 bases, with 8 bases lying between them. Germline CDR1 reads SEHNR; CDR2 reads FQNEAQ (reference sequence). The CDR3 region has the DNA TGTGCCAGCAGCTTCCCGACGGTGAACACTGAAGCTTTCTTT. It specifies CASSFPTVNTEAFF.